A single sample is the source of the 2 T cell receptor beta chains below, sequenced in a study of blood T cell repertoires in COVID-19. Clones were sequenced by immunoSEQ multiplex PCR, and TCRdb holds only the in-frame ones, with some missing. The data contain tens of thousands of clones, about 86% of them singletons. Sequenced sample: peripheral blood. These receptors were taken from a man at least 80 years old with active COVID-19.

The chain combines TRBV4-1 with TRBJ2-1, with unresolved D. CDR1 is MGHRA, CDR2 YSYEKL, per germline. V lost 2 bases and J 9 bases, leaving 20 bases between the germline ends. The CDR3 consists of 16 residues. The CDR3 is CASSQQDLIQTGEQFF. In DNA form, the CDR3 reads TGCGCCAGCAGCCAACAAGACTTGATCCAGACGGGTGAGCAGTTCTTC.

This clone appeared a single time. The chain joins TRBV19 to TRBJ2-1; TRBD2 matches at 7 bases. J gave up 2 bases and V 1 base, and 5 bases lay outside the gene matches. This CDR3 is built from 16 residues. Germline values: CDR1 LNHDA, CDR2 SQIVND (reference sequence). CDR3 residues: CASSIVASGTYNEQFF. The CDR3 DNA reads TGTGCCAGTAGTATAGTTGCTAGCGGAACCTACAATGAGCAGTTCTTC.